This entry features one TCR beta chain sequence. This clonotype appeared a few times. Its antigen specificity is not known. No base quality information exists; no much larger clone differs at one position. Inclusive of the bounding cysteine and phenylalanine, the CDR3 is 14 residues long. Only CDR3 DNA remains: 42 bases, in frame from the first base. From a lookup of the germline V gene, CDR1 and CDR2 are SGHRS and YFSETQ. V is pared back by 9 bases and J by 2 bases, with 18 bases lying between the germline termini. This sample is drawn from a study of CD8 T cells in ankylosing spondylitis (dated by TCRdb to the late 2010s). About the full investigation: T cell receptor beta repertoires were profiled in healthy donors and ankylosing spondylitis patients so that disease-linked TCR variants could be found. The full study cohort was made up of 20 to 25 ankylosing spondylitis patients and about a hundred healthy donors. Peripheral blood samples were taken, and synovial fluid was additionally collected from ankylosing spondylitis patients. The investigation overall reported the following: The disease-linked clones had a CD8+ phenotype and were found at relatively low frequencies in peripheral blood. Some motif variants had previously been reported in the synovial fluid and blood of reactive arthritis patients, which suggests shared mechanisms of disease initiation. According to the report, matched synovial fluid samples from ankylosing spondylitis patients were significantly enriched for the disease-linked clones. Blood from ankylosing spondylitis patients appeared to be characterized by a TCR beta motif made up of several highly homologous amino acid variants.

Sequenced on an Illumina HiSeq 2500. Quantitative 5'-RACE with molecular barcodes was the method used to prepare the TCR beta libraries. From the authors' description of their analysis: To identify disease-linked TCR variants, a new computational method was used, one built on a probabilistic model of VDJ rearrangement. TCRdb ran its own pipeline on the public reads, namely fastp trimming at Q25 and MiXCR clone calling, and kept in-frame beta chains. Each entry merges the rows of one CDR3 protein and shows their most common DNA and genes. Here the V and J calls rest on TCRdb's processing, not on the authors' analysis. For this sample there are approximately 100,000 distinct CDR3 sequences; about 8.5% appear just once. Nearly 10% of the sample lies in the top ten.

This receptor was taken from a male donor with ankylosing spondylitis or in good health (not recorded which). The chain is assembled from TRBV5-1 and TRBJ2-7; D gene: possibly TRBD1, on 5 matching bases. The sample consisted of blood, either unsorted or a sorted T cell fraction (not recorded which). The DNA reads as follows: TGCGCCACCTCCCCCCTAGGACATGCCTACGAGCAGTACTTC. This yields the protein CATSPLGHAYEQYF.